This TCR beta chain is drawn from a study of T cells after yellow fever vaccination. Study results and caveats: Clones that expanded after primary vaccination mostly reappeared after the booster (less than 98% CD4, 80% to 90% CD8). Contamination of FACS-sorted repertoires by abundant clonotypes from the bulk population could occur.

TCRdb used MiXCR to reprocess the 5' RACE reads, holding one entry per CDR3 protein. The sample lists roughly 340,000 distinct CDR3 sequences; about 9.5% were seen once. This clonotype was counted only a few times. The antigen remains unidentified. The receptor comes from a man aged 18 to 30 who received the YFV17D yellow fever vaccine. The sequencing here drew on PBMCs, taken on the day of the first yellow fever vaccination.

CDR3 sequence reads: CASSFLRRSGGAGELFF. CDR3 bases: TGTGCCAGCAGCTTCCTGCGACGTAGCGGAGGAGCCGGGGAGCTGTTTTTT. J is TRBJ2-2 and V is TRBV7-9; possible D gene TRBD2, 6 bases. This CDR3 spans 17 amino acids. Trimming stripped 3 bases from V and 6 bases from J, with 20 bases between. Germline V gene data show CDR1 as SEHNR and CDR2 as FQNEAQ (reference sequence).